This is a list of T cell receptor beta chains from one sample in a study of cytomegalovirus exposure and HLA in healthy donors. The data were produced by immunoSEQ multiplex PCR, yet TCRdb's version contains in-frame clones alone and is incomplete. The sample includes about 210,000 clones. Sample: PBMCs. The source is a woman between 25 and 40 years old in good health and CMV-seropositive. Both conserved end residues are part of each CDR3. A D gene is named only where the DNA matches it firmly.

TGTGCCACCAGCAGAGATCGGTATAATGAAAAACTGTTTTTT	CATSRDRYNEKLFF	TRBV15	TRBJ1-4	NA
TGTGCCAGCAGTGAAGCGCTCCACGATCTGAGCGCCATATATTTT	CASSEALHDLSAIYF	TRBV6-1	TRBJ1-3	NA
TGTGCCAGCAGTGAACTCCTGTCCTCCTACGAGCAGTACTTC	CASSELLSSYEQYF	TRBV6-1	TRBJ2-7	NA
TGTGCCAGCAGCTTAGATTGGGCGGGGGGGATCCAAGAGACCCAGTACTTC	CASSLDWAGGIQETQYF	TRBV7-8	TRBJ2-5	TRBD2
TGTGCCAGCAGCGGGGGACTAGCGGGAGGCACAGATACGCAGTATTTT	CASSGGLAGGTDTQYF	TRBV9	TRBJ2-3	TRBD2
TGCGCCAGCAGGGGACAGGGACTATACAATGAGCAGTTCTTC	CASRGQGLYNEQFF	TRBV5-1	TRBJ2-1	TRBD1
TGTGCCAGCACCCTACGTAGGGGCCGCTACGAGCAGTACTTC	CASTLRRGRYEQYF	TRBV28	TRBJ2-7	NA
TGTGCCAGCAGCCTTGGGGACAGGGGTCACGAGCAGTACTTC	CASSLGDRGHEQYF	TRBV7-2	TRBJ2-7	TRBD1
TGTGCCAGCAGCTTCAACCGGGACAGGGACACTGAAGCTTTCTTT	CASSFNRDRDTEAFF	TRBV7-9	TRBJ1-1	TRBD1
TGTGCCAGCAGCCTACGGACAGGAACCATGAACACTGAAGCTTTCTTT	CASSLRTGTMNTEAFF	TRBV14	TRBJ1-1	TRBD1
TGTGCCAGCAGCCGTAGCAATCAGCCCCAGCATTTT	CASSRSNQPQHF	TRBV28	TRBJ1-5	NA
TGTGCCAGCAGTTTGCCCCAGGAAAAACTGTTTTTT	CASSLPQEKLFF	TRBV28	TRBJ1-4	NA
TGTGCCATCAGTGAGTCGGGGATGACGAAGGGGGCAAGCGAGCAGTACTTC	CAISESGMTKGASEQYF	TRBV10-3	TRBJ2-7	TRBD1
TGCGCCAGCAGCTGGGGACTAGGGAACACCGGGGAGCTGTTTTTT	CASSWGLGNTGELFF	TRBV5-1	TRBJ2-2	TRBD2
TGTGCCTGGACCCCGTACAATGAGCAGTTCTTC	CAWTPYNEQFF	TRBV30	TRBJ2-1	NA
TGTGCCAGCAGCGTAGAGGTGCGGGAGGCGAATGAGCAGTTCTTC	CASSVEVREANEQFF	TRBV9	TRBJ2-1	TRBD2
TGTGCCAGCAGTAAGCGGACAGGGGGTGACGAGCAGTACTTC	CASSKRTGGDEQYF	TRBV6-5	TRBJ2-7	TRBD1
TGTGCCAGCAGTGCCGGGACTAGCGGGGGAAGCTCCTACAATGAGCAGTTCTTC	CASSAGTSGGSSYNEQFF	TRBV6-1	TRBJ2-1	TRBD2
TGTGCCAGCAGCTTAGAGTGGGACAGGGGACGCAATGAGCAGTTCTTC	CASSLEWDRGRNEQFF	TRBV7-9	TRBJ2-1	TRBD1
TGTGCCAGCAGCGGACTAGCGGGAGCCTACGAGCAGTACTTC	CASSGLAGAYEQYF	TRBV6-1	TRBJ2-7	TRBD2
TGTGCCAGCAGGACAGGGAGGACAGATACGCAGTATTTT	CASRTGRTDTQYF	TRBV6-6	TRBJ2-3	NA
TGTGCCAGTTCGACTAGCGGACAAGAGACCCAGTACTTC	CASSTSGQETQYF	TRBV19	TRBJ2-5	TRBD2
TGTGCCAGCAGTTACTCTTCCGGGGACTACTACGAGCAGTACTTC	CASSYSSGDYYEQYF	TRBV6-5	TRBJ2-7	TRBD2
TGCGCCAGCAGCCCTGGTCGGGAGGGCCCCGATACGCAGTATTTT	CASSPGREGPDTQYF	TRBV4-1	TRBJ2-3	TRBD2
TGTGCCAGCAGCGGCCCCGAGGAATCCCCTAGCACAGATACGCAGTATTTT	CASSGPEESPSTDTQYF	TRBV5-6	TRBJ2-3	NA
TGTGCCAGCTCACCTTTTTCAGGACAGCCCTCTGGGGCCAACGTCCTGACTTTC	CASSPFSGQPSGANVLTF	TRBV18	TRBJ2-6	NA